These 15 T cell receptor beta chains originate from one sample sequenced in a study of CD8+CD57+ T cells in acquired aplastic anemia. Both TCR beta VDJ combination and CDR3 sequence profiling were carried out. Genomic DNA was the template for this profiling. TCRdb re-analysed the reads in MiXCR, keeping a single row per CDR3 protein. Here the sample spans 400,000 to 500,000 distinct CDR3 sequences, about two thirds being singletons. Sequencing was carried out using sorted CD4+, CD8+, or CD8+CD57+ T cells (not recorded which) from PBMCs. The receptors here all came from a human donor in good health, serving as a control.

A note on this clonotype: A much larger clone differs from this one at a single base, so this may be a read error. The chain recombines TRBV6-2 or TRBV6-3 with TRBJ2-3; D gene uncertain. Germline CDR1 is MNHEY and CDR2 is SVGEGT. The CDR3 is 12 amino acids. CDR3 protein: CAGSPTRDTQYF. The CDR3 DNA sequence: TGTGCCGGCAGTCCAACCAGGGATACGCAGTATTTT.

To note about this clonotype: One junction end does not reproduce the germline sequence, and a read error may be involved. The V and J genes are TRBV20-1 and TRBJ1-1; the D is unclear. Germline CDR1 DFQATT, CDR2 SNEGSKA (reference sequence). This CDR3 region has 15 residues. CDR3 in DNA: TGCAGTGCTAGAGGCCGAGCTGTTGGGAACACTGAAGCCTTCTTT. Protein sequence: CSARGRAVGNTEAFF.

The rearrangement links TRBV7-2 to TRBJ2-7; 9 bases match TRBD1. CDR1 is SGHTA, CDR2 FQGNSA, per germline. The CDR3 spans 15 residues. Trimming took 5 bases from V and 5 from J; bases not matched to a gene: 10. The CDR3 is CASSRQGQGKHEQYF. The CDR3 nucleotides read TGTGCCAGCAGCCGCCAAGGACAGGGGAAGCACGAGCAGTACTTC.

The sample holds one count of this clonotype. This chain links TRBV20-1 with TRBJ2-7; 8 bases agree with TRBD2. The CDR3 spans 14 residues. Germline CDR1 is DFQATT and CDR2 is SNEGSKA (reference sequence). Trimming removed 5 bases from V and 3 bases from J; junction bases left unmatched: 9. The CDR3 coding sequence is TGCAGTGCTCCCTATCCGGGGGGGGGCTACGAGCAGTACTTC. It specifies CSAPYPGGGYEQYF.

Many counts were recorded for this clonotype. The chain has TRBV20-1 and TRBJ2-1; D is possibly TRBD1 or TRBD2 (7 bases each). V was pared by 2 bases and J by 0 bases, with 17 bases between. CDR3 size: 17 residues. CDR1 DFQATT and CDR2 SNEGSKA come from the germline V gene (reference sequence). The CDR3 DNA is TGCAGTGCTAGATCAGGGGGAGCGGGGAGCTCCTACAATGAGCAGTTCTTC. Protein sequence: CSARSGGAGSSYNEQFF.

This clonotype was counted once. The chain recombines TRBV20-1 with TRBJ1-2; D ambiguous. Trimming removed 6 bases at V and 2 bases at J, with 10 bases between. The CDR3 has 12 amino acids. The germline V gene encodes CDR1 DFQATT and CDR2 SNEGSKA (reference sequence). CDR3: CSATVENYGYTF. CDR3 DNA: TGCAGTGCCACCGTGGAGAACTATGGCTACACCTTC.

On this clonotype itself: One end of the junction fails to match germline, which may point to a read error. CDR3 residues: CATTRGGGHYEQIF. The DNA for the CDR3 is TGTGCCACCACCCGCGGGGGGGGCCACTATGAGCAGATCTTC. The J gene is TRBJ1-2, the V gene TRBV15; D may be TRBD1 (6 bases). This CDR3 has 14 amino acids. Germline CDR1 reads LNHNV; CDR2 reads YYDKDF (reference sequence).

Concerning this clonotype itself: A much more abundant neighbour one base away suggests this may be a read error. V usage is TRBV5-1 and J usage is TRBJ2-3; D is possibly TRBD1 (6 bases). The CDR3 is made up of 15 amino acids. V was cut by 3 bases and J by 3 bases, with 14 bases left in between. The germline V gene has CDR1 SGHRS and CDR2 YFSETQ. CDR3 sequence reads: CASSSYVDRTDTQYF. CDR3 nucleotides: TGCGCCAGCAGCTCGTATGTTGACAGGACAGATACGCAGTATTTT.

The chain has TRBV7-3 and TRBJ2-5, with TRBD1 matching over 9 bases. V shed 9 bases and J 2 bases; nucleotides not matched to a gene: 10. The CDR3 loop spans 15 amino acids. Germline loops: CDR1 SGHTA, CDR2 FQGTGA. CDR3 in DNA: TGTGCCAGTAGCCTCCGCGGGACAGGGCAAGAGACCCAGTACTTC. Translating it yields CASSLRGTGQETQYF.

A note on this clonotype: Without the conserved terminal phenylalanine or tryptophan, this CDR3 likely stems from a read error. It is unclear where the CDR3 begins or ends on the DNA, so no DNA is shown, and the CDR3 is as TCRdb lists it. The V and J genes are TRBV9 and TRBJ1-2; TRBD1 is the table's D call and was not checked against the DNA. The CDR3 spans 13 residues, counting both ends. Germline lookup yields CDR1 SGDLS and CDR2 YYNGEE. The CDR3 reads CASSLGGARGNTL.

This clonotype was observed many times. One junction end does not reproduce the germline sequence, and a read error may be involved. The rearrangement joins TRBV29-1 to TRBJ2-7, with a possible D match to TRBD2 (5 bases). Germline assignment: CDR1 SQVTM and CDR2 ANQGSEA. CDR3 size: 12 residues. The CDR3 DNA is TGCAGCGTCCTCGAGGCACCCTACGAGCGGCACTTC. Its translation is CSVLEAPYERHF.

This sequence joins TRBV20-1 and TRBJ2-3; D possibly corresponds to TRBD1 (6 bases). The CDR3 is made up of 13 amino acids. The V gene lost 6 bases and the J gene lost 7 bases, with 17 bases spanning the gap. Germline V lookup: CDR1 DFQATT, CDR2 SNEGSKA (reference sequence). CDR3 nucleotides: TGCAGTGCGACAGGAGACTCTGGAAATACGCAGTATTTT. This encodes CSATGDSGNTQYF.

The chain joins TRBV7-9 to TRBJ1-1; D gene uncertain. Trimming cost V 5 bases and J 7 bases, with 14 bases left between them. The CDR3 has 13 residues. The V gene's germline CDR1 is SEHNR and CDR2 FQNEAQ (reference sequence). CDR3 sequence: CASSVRVPDEAFF. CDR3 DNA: TGTGCCAGCAGCGTACGCGTACCGGATGAAGCTTTCTTT.

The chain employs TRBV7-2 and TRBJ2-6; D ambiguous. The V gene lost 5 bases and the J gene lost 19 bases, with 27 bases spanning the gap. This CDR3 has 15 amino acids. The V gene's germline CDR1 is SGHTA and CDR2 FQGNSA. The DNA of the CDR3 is TGTGCCAGCAGCCGAGACACAGCTAACTATGGCTACACCACTTTC. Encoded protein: CASSRDTANYGYTTF.

The CDR3 loop reads CSAQPDRGMEQYF. CDR3 nucleotide sequence: TGCAGTGCTCAACCCGACAGGGGAATGGAGCAGTACTTC. The rearrangement joins TRBV20-1 to TRBJ2-7, with 8 bases aligning to TRBD1. Germline values: CDR1 DFQATT, CDR2 SNEGSKA (reference sequence). V shed 5 bases and J 7 bases; nucleotides not matched to a gene: 10. The CDR3 is 13 residues long.